The 28 T cell receptor beta chains listed next were all sequenced from one sample in a study of blood T cell repertoires in COVID-19. Only in-frame clones appear in the TCRdb table, and some are missing; sequencing was by immunoSEQ multiplex PCR. Of about 70,000 clones listed, 70% to 85% are singletons. The source material was peripheral blood. The source of these receptors is a woman aged 60 to 75 with acute or convalescent COVID-19.

The chain has TRBV3-1 (or the pseudogene TRBV3-2) and TRBJ2-5; no definite D call. Per the germline V gene, CDR1 is LGHDT and CDR2 is YNNKEL (reference sequence). V lost 0 bases and J lost 1, with 12 bases in between. CDR3 length: 16 amino acids. The CDR3 sequence is CASSQEIGAAQETQYF. The CDR3 DNA follows: TGTGCCAGCAGCCAAGAAATAGGAGCAGCCCAAGAGACCCAGTACTTC.

This sequence joins TRBV3-1 (or the pseudogene TRBV3-2) and TRBJ1-2; unclear D gene. Germline V gives CDR1 LGHDT, CDR2 YNNKEL (reference sequence). There are 15 residues in the CDR3. Trimming cost V 0 bases and J 2 bases, with 10 bases left between them. CDR3 nucleotide sequence: TGTGCCAGCAGCCAAGATTGGAGAGTGAACTATGGCTACACCTTC. Encoded protein: CASSQDWRVNYGYTF.

The genes are TRBV9 and TRBJ2-7, with 9 bases lining up with TRBD1. Germline CDR1 and CDR2: SGDLS and YYNGEE. With V trimmed by 4 bases and J by 3 bases, 11 bases remained unmatched. This CDR3 comprises 16 residues. The CDR3: CASSPRQGGMNYEQYF. CDR3 bases: TGTGCCAGCAGCCCACGACAGGGGGGAATGAACTACGAGCAGTACTTC.

The CDR3, as DNA: TGTGCCAGCTCACCACCGGGAGCCACCTACAATCAGCCCCAGCATTTT. Its protein is CASSPPGATYNQPQHF. The chain combines TRBV18 with TRBJ1-5, with D unresolved. The CDR3 consists of 16 residues. CDR1 and CDR2 (germline): KGHSH, LQKENI. The ends were cut back, 0 bases at V and 3 bases at J, with 12 bases in the middle. Full variable domain (rest looked up from reference TRBV18 and TRBJ1-5): NAGVMQNPRHLVRRRGQEARLRCSPMKGHSHVYWYRQLPEEGLKFMVYLQKENIIDESGMPKERFSAEFPKEGPSILRIQQVVRGDSAAYFCASSPPGATYNQPQHFGDGTRLSIL.

The V gene is TRBV25-1, the J gene TRBJ2-1; possible D gene TRBD2, 6 bases. The CDR3 runs to 17 residues. V shed 3 bases and J shed 2 bases, with 17 bases lying between them. Per germline, CDR1 MGHDK and CDR2 SYGVNS. The CDR3 region is CASSDLMAGSTYNEQFF. DNA for the CDR3: TGTGCCAGCAGTGACCTTATGGCGGGGTCGACCTACAATGAGCAGTTCTTC.

The genes are TRBV6-4 and TRBJ2-3; 9 nucleotides match TRBD1. The CDR3 contains 20 residues. Unmatched junction bases numbered 17, after V lost 0 bases and J lost 4 bases. Looked up from germline, CDR1 is MRHNA and CDR2 is SNTAGT. In DNA, the CDR3 is TGTGCCAGCAGTGACTCAGGGACAGGGCGGGCGAGGGACGAATCAGATACGCAGTATTTT. Protein sequence: CASSDSGTGRARDESDTQYF.

V and J are TRBV4-1 and TRBJ2-5, with 7 bases aligning to TRBD2. Germline trimming cut 0 bases from V and 1 base from J; bases unmatched to any gene: 11. Germline CDR1 MGHRA, CDR2 YSYEKL. CDR3 length equals 18 residues. DNA for the CDR3: TGCGCCAGCAGCCAAGATCGGGGGAGCGGGGCGATCCAAGAGACCCAGTACTTC. Translating it yields CASSQDRGSGAIQETQYF.

The chain combines TRBV5-4 with TRBJ1-2, with TRBD1 matching 7 bases. The V segment lost 0 bases and the J segment 7 bases; nucleotides outside the gene matches: 9. CDR3 length equals 15 residues. CDR1 and CDR2 from the germline V gene are SGHNT and YYREEE (reference sequence). CDR3 coding DNA: TGTGCCAGCAGCTTGGTCAGAGGGGGCCACTCTGGCTACACCTTC. It is translated as CASSLVRGGHSGYTF.

The rearrangement joins TRBV12-2 to TRBJ2-7; the D call of TRBD1 is as the table states it, not checked on the DNA. TRBV12-2 counts as a pseudogene. The CDR3 covers 18 residues. The CDR3 sequence: CASRPFQGAIIISYEQYF. CDR3 DNA sequence: TGTGCAAGTCGCCCCTTTCAGGGGGCCATTATAATTTCCTACGAGCAGTACTTC.

The rearrangement uses TRBV6-5 and TRBJ2-3; perhaps TRBD1 as D (5 bases). Trimming removed 0 bases from V and 5 bases from J, with 9 bases in between. Germline CDR1 and CDR2: MNHEY and SVGAGI. CDR3 length: 14 residues. The CDR3 spells CASSYSQGLDTQYF. The CDR3 DNA follows: TGTGCCAGCAGTTACTCTCAGGGATTAGATACGCAGTATTTT.

The V gene is TRBV27, the J gene TRBJ1-1, with 9 bases matching TRBD1. Losses at the gene ends were 5 bases for V and 4 bases for J; bases not matched to a gene: 11. Germline CDR1 reads MNHEY; CDR2 reads SMNVEV (reference sequence). This CDR3 spans 16 amino acids. This chain's CDR3 is CASSLWGPDRGTEAFF. In DNA, the CDR3 is TGTGCCAGCAGTCTCTGGGGCCCGGACAGGGGCACTGAAGCTTTCTTT.

The chain links TRBV18 to TRBJ2-7, with TRBD2 matching 14 bases. The V gene's germline CDR1 is KGHSH and CDR2 LQKENI. The CDR3 covers 18 residues. J was trimmed by 1 base and V by 0 bases; bases with no gene match: 5. CDR3 sequence: CASSPPGLAGGKSYEQYF. The CDR3 DNA reads TGTGCCAGCTCACCACCAGGACTAGCGGGGGGCAAATCCTACGAGCAGTACTTC.

The chain carries TRBV2 and TRBJ1-5, with D perhaps matching TRBD1 (5 bases). The CDR3 sequence is 14 residues long. Looked up from germline, CDR1 is SNHLY and CDR2 is FYNNEI. Trimming left V 4 bases short and J 0 bases short, with 7 bases between. In DNA form, the CDR3 reads TGTGCCAGCAGTGTACAGGTTAGCAATCAGCCCCAGCATTTT. It encodes CASSVQVSNQPQHF.

The chain joins TRBV28 to TRBJ1-3, with D tentatively TRBD1 (5 bases). The germline gives CDR1 MDHEN, CDR2 SYDVKM. V was shortened by 0 bases and J by 0 bases, with 15 bases between the two germline ends. There are 18 residues in the CDR3. The CDR3 coding sequence is TGTGCCAGCAGTTTATGGAGCTTGGGGGGAAACTCTGGAAACACCATATATTTT. Translated, it gives CASSLWSLGGNSGNTIYF.

The chain has TRBV9 and TRBJ2-1, with TRBD2 matching over 9 bases. The CDR3 contains 15 residues. Germline lookup yields CDR1 SGDLS and CDR2 YYNGEE. V dropped 2 bases and J dropped 0; count of bases not matched to a gene: 0. The CDR3 reads CASSVSGSSYNEQFF. CDR3 nucleotide sequence: TGTGCCAGCAGCGTTAGCGGGAGCTCCTACAATGAGCAGTTCTTC.

The chain is built from TRBV2 and TRBJ2-1, with 8 bases aligning to TRBD2. The CDR3 extends over 17 amino acids. Germline V gene data show CDR1 as SNHLY and CDR2 as FYNNEI. The V and J ends lost 6 bases and 4 bases, in that order; junction bases with no gene match: 14. The CDR3 is CASSLPARLAGYNEQFF. CDR3 DNA sequence: TGTGCCAGCAGCCTGCCCGCCCGGCTAGCGGGTTACAATGAGCAGTTCTTC.

J is TRBJ2-1 and V is TRBV6-5, with D maybe TRBD2 (5 bases). Germline V gene sequence: CDR1 MNHEY, CDR2 SVGAGI. Deletions cut 8 bases from V and 8 bases from J, with 16 bases between. The CDR3 has 13 amino acids. For the CDR3, the DNA is TGTGCCAGCGCCCTCGGAACGGGGTATGAGCAGTTCTTC. Translating gives CASALGTGYEQFF.

The chain has TRBV19 and TRBJ2-7, with D tentatively TRBD1 (5 bases). Trimming took off 4 bases at V and 0 bases at J, with 16 bases between the two ends. Looked up from germline, CDR1 is LNHDA and CDR2 is SQIVND (reference sequence). The CDR3 length is 16 residues. CDR3 sequence reads: CASSRPGARSSYEQYF. In DNA, the CDR3 is TGTGCCAGTAGTAGACCTGGGGCCAGGAGCTCCTACGAGCAGTACTTC.

J is TRBJ1-2 and V is TRBV7-8, with D tentatively TRBD1 (6 bases). The germline CDR1 and CDR2 sequences are SGHVS and FQNEAQ. V was trimmed by 6 bases and J by 3 bases, leaving 20 bases between them. The CDR3 extends over 16 amino acids. CDR3 sequence (DNA): TGTGCCAGCAGTCGAGGATTGGCGGGGGGCGACTATGGCTACACCTTC. It yields the protein CASSRGLAGGDYGYTF.

The DNA of the CDR3 is TGCAGCGTTCGGGACAGCACTAACTATGGCTACACCTTC. As protein: CSVRDSTNYGYTF. V is TRBV29-1 and J is TRBJ1-2; 7 bases match TRBD1. The junction had 3 bases not matched to a gene; V was cut back by 5 bases and J by 0 bases. CDR3 length: 13 residues. The germline V gene encodes CDR1 SQVTM and CDR2 ANQGSEA.

The chain employs TRBV30 and TRBJ1-5; TRBD1 matches at 9 bases. Germline CDR1 and CDR2: GTSNPN and SVGIG (reference sequence). V trimming: 3 bases; J trimming: 6 bases; junction bases outside the gene matches: 3. The CDR3 loop spans 13 amino acids. CDR3 DNA sequence: TGTGCCTGGAGGACAGGGGGAAGTCAGCCCCAGCATTTT. Its translation: CAWRTGGSQPQHF.

The chain joins TRBV19 to TRBJ2-1; weak D call: TRBD2 (7 bases). The V end was cut by 10 bases, the J end by 4 bases, with 14 bases between. This CDR3 is built from 13 residues. CDR1 LNHDA and CDR2 SQIVND come from the germline V gene (reference sequence). The CDR3 DNA follows: TGTGCCACGAGGCGGGGGCAATACAATGAGCAGTTCTTC. This encodes CATRRGQYNEQFF.

V usage is TRBV18 and J usage is TRBJ1-3, with D possibly matching TRBD1 (6 bases). The CDR3 consists of 16 residues. Germline V gene lookup returns CDR1 KGHSH and CDR2 LQKENI. V lost 3 bases, J lost 0 bases, and 12 bases lay in between. CDR3 region: CASSPQQGSSGNTIYF. In DNA form, the CDR3 reads TGTGCCAGCTCACCTCAACAGGGTAGCTCTGGAAACACCATATATTTT.

This chain connects TRBV3-1 (or the pseudogene TRBV3-2) to TRBJ1-1; TRBD1 matches 7 bases. The CDR3 consists of 16 residues. The V gene's germline CDR1 is LGHDT and CDR2 YNNKEL (reference sequence). The trim removed 6 bases at V and 0 bases at J, leaving 10 bases unmatched. CDR3 in DNA: TGTGCCAGCAGACCATATTGGGACAGTATGAACACTGAAGCTTTCTTT. It yields the protein CASRPYWDSMNTEAFF.

This chain uses TRBV6-6 with TRBJ2-7; 7 bases map to TRBD1. The V gene end was trimmed by 5 bases and the J gene end by 0 bases; junction bases not matched to a gene: 10. The CDR3 length is 16 residues. CDR1 is MNHNY and CDR2 is SVGAGI in the germline V gene (reference sequence). The CDR3 loop reads CASSRTSTGSSYEQYF. Here the CDR3 DNA reads TGTGCCAGCAGTCGAACTTCGACAGGGAGCTCCTACGAGCAGTACTTC.

The rearrangement joins TRBV20-1 to TRBJ2-5; D unresolved. The CDR3 is made up of 11 amino acids. CDR1 is DFQATT and CDR2 is SNEGSKA in the germline V gene (reference sequence). Deletions cut 0 bases from V and 5 bases from J, with 4 bases between. As DNA, the CDR3 is TGCAGTGCTAGAGATCTTGAGACCCAGTACTTC. Translated: CSARDLETQYF.

This clone occurred a few times. The chain uses TRBV3-1 (or the pseudogene TRBV3-2) and TRBJ1-2; 11 bases are a match to TRBD1. The junction had 6 bases not matched to a gene; V was cut back by 4 bases and J by 2 bases. Looked up from germline, CDR1 is LGHDT and CDR2 is YNNKEL (reference sequence). The CDR3 spans 16 residues. The CDR3 loop is CASSLGQGARNYGYTF. In nucleotides, the CDR3 is TGTGCCAGCAGCCTCGGACAGGGGGCGAGGAACTATGGCTACACCTTC.

The chain has TRBV6-2 or TRBV6-3 and TRBJ2-3; no firm D call. V lost 5 bases and J lost 3, with 6 bases in between. The CDR3 sequence is 12 residues long. Germline values: CDR1 MNHEY, CDR2 SVGEGT. CDR3 bases: TGTGCCAGCAGTCAGAATACAGATACGCAGTATTTT. Protein sequence: CASSQNTDTQYF.